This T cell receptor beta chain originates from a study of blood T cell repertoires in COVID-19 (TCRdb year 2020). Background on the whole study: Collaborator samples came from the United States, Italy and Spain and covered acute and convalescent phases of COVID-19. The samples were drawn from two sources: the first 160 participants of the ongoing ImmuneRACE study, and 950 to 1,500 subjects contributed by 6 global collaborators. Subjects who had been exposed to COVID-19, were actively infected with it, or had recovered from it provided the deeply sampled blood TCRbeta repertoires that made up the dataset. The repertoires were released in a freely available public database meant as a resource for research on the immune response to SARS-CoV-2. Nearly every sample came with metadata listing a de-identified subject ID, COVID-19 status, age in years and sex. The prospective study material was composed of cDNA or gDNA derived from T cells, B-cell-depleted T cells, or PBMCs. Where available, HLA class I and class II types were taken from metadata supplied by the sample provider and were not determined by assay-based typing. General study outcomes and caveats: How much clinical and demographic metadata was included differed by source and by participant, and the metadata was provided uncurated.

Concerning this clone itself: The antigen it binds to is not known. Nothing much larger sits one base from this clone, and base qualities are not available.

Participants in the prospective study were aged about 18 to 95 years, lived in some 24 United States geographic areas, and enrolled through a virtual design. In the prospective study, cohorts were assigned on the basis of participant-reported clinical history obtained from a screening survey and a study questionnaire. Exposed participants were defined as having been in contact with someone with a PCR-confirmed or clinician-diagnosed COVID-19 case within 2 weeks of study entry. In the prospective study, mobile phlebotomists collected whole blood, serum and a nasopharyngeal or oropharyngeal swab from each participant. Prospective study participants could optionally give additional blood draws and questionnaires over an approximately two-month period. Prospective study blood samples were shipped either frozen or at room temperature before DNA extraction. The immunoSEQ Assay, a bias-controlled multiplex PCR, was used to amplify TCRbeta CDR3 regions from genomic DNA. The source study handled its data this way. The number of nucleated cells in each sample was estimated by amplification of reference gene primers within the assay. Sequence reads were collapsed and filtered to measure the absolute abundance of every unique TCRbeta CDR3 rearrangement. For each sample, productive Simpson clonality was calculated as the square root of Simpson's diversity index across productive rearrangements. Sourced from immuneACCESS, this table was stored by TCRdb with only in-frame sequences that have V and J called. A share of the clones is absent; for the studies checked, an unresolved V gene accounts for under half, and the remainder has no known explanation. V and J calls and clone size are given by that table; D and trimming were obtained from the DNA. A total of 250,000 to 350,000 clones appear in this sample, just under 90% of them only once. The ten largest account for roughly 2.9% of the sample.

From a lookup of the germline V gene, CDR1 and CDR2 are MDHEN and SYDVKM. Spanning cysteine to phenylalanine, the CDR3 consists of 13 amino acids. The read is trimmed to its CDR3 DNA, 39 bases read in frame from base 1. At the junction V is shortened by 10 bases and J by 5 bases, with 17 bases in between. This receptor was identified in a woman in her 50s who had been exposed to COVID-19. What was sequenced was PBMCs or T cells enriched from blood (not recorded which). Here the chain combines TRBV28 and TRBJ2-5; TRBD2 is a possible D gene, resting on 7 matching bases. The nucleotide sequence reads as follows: TGTGCCACTGGTGGGGGGGCCGTCGAGACCCAGTACTTC. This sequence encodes CATGGGAVETQYF.